This T cell receptor (beta chain) appears in the sequencing data of a study of neurological immune-mediated disorders. Each CDR3 protein is one row after TCRdb ran MiXCR on the 5' RACE reads. The data hold about 44,000 distinct CDR3 sequences, with 20% to 25% observed a single time. The time point is: technical triplicate 3. This clonotype was detected many times. Its antigen is unknown. The study, taken as a whole, reports: There were no CDR3 amino acid sequences shared by expanded clones across subjects, a result suggesting private repertoires in all groups.

The TCR sequence derives from a man aged 55 to 70 with HTLV-1-associated myelopathy (HAM/TSP). The sequencing input was PBMCs.

CDR3 nucleotides: TGTGCCAGCAGTCCTGGGGCTATCCCCCAAGAGACCCAGTACTTC. Its protein product is CASSPGAIPQETQYF. This chain connects TRBV7-2 to TRBJ2-5; D perhaps matches TRBD1 (5 bases). Trimming took off 6 bases at V and 1 base at J, with 15 bases between the two ends. The CDR3 loop spans 15 amino acids. Germline CDR1 SGHTA, CDR2 FQGNSA.